This is a list of T cell receptor beta chains from one sample in a study of blood T cell repertoires in COVID-19. Measured with immunoSEQ multiplex PCR; TCRdb has only the in-frame clones, and not every one. The table lists roughly 100,000 clones, about four fifths of them singletons. Sequencing used peripheral blood. The receptors here all came from a man older than 75 with COVID-19, enrolled during active disease. Both conserved end residues are part of each CDR3. A D gene is named only where the DNA matches it firmly. Size values are once, few and many counts, or a class for expanded clones, and some rows have none.

j_gene | abundance | d_gene | v_gene | len | CDR3nt | CDR3aa
TRBJ2-3 | . | . | TRBV18 | 16 | TGTGCCAGCTCACCACCACAACCAGGCGGCACAGATACGCAGTATTTT | CASSPPQPGGTDTQYF
TRBJ2-1 | . | . | TRBV2 | 15 | TGTGCCAGCACTTCGACTGGGAGCTCCTACAATGAGCAGTTCTTC | CASTSTGSSYNEQFF
TRBJ2-5 | . | TRBD2 | TRBV23-1 | 15 | TGCGCCAGCAGTCAAAAGCGGGGGGGCCACGAGACCCAGTACTTC | CASSQKRGGHETQYF
TRBJ1-2 | . | TRBD1 | TRBV14 | 15 | TGTGCCAGCAGCCAAGTGGGACAGAGGCGTTATGGCTACACCTTC | CASSQVGQRRYGYTF
TRBJ2-3 | . | TRBD2 | TRBV7-3 | 17 | TGTGCCAGCAGCCCCAGTGCTAGCGGCTCTCGCACAGATACGCAGTATTTT | CASSPSASGSRTDTQYF
TRBJ2-7 | . | . | TRBV6-5 | 12 | TGTGCCAGCAGTTCCCCCCCAAACGAGCAGTACTTC | CASSSPPNEQYF
TRBJ1-1 | few | TRBD1 | TRBV29-1 | 13 | TGCAGCGTTGAGGGACAGACAAACTCTGAAGCTTTCTTT | CSVEGQTNSEAFF
TRBJ2-1 | . | TRBD2 | TRBV29-1 | 13 | TGCAGCGGAGGACTAGCGGGAGAAAGTGAGCAGTTCTTC | CSGGLAGESEQFF
TRBJ2-7 | . | TRBD1 | TRBV7-2 | 16 | TGTGCCAGCAGCTTTTTCGGGAACAGGGGCTCCTACGAGCAGTACTTC | CASSFFGNRGSYEQYF
TRBJ2-3 | . | TRBD1 | TRBV6-2/TRBV6-3 | 15 | TGTGCCAGCAGTCTAAGACAGGGGAGCACAGATACGCAGTATTTT | CASSLRQGSTDTQYF
TRBJ2-5 | . | TRBD1 | TRBV27 | 15 | TGTGCCAGCAGTGCCCCGGGACAGGGGCGAGAGACCCAGTACTTC | CASSAPGQGRETQYF
TRBJ2-2 | . | TRBD1 | TRBV11-2 | 14 | TGTGCCAGCAGCGCGCAGGGGGCGACCGGGGAGCTGTTTTTT | CASSAQGATGELFF
TRBJ1-2 | . | TRBD1 | TRBV7-9 | 15 | TGTGCCAGCAGCTTCCCCCGGGACAGGGGGTATGGCTACACCTTC | CASSFPRDRGYGYTF
TRBJ1-1 | once | TRBD1 | TRBV28 | 14 | TGTGCCAGCAGTCCGACAGGGGGCAGCGCTGAAGCTTTCTTT | CASSPTGGSAEAFF
TRBJ2-2 | . | . | TRBV4-2 | 15 | TGTGCCAGCAGCCAAGCCGGGGTCAACACCGGGGAGCTGTTTTTT | CASSQAGVNTGELFF
TRBJ1-2 | . | TRBD1 | TRBV4-2 | 15 | TGTGCCAGCAGCCCCGTAACAGGGGGATCGGGTGGCTACACCTTC | CASSPVTGGSGGYTF
TRBJ2-7 | . | . | TRBV9 | 16 | TGTGCCAGCAGCGGAATGCCAGGGGCGCGGATGAACGAGCAGTACTTC | CASSGMPGARMNEQYF
TRBJ2-7 | . | . | TRBV2 | 13 | TGTGCCAGCATAGAAGATCTAGCGCGCGAGCAGTACTTC | CASIEDLAREQYF
TRBJ1-6 | . | . | TRBV19 | 17 | TGTGCCAGTAGTATTCGTTCCGGAGGCTCCTATAATTCACCCCTCCACTTT | CASSIRSGGSYNSPLHF
TRBJ2-1 | . | TRBD2 | TRBV4-3 | 16 | TGCGCCAGCAGCCAAGTAGCGGGGGGGCTCAGGAATGAGCAGTTCTTC | CASSQVAGGLRNEQFF
TRBJ1-1 | . | . | TRBV3-1/TRBV3-2 | 15 | TGTGCCAGCAGCCAAGTAGTGATCGGCAGCGCTGAAGCTTTCTTT | CASSQVVIGSAEAFF
TRBJ2-3 | . | . | TRBV5-6 | 14 | TGTGCCAGCAGCTTAGTTAACTCCACAGATACGCAGTATTTT | CASSLVNSTDTQYF
TRBJ2-5 | . | . | TRBV10-3 | 16 | TGTGCCATCAGTGAGTCCCCAGGTCCGGGGCAAGAGACCCAGTACTTC | CAISESPGPGQETQYF
TRBJ2-2 | . | TRBD2 | TRBV9 | 17 | TGTGCCAGCAGCGTAGCCGGGACTAGCGAGAACACCGGGGAGCTGTTTTTT | CASSVAGTSENTGELFF
TRBJ1-6 | few | . | TRBV10-1 | 13 | TGCGCCAGCAGTGTGGGCCTAAATTCACCCCTCCACTTT | CASSVGLNSPLHF
TRBJ2-7 | . | . | TRBV7-2 | 14 | TGTGCCAGCAGCTTAGCCGGTCGGAGTTTCGAGCAGTACTTC | CASSLAGRSFEQYF
TRBJ2-5 | once | TRBD2 | TRBV30 | 16 | TGTGCCTGGACCACCGGGACTAGCGGGGGGAGGGAGACCCAGTACTTC | CAWTTGTSGGRETQYF
TRBJ2-1 | once | TRBD2 | TRBV30 | 15 | TGTGCCTGGAGTCCGGGACTAGCGGGGCGCAATGAGCAGTTCTTC | CAWSPGLAGRNEQFF
TRBJ2-3 | . | TRBD2 | TRBV24-1 | 13 | TGTGCCACCGGGCAGGGAGGGACCGATACGCAGTATTTT | CATGQGGTDTQYF
TRBJ2-2 | . | TRBD2 | TRBV5-1 | 16 | TGCGCCAGCAGCTTGGGGCTAGCGGGGAACACCGGGGAGCTGTTTTTT | CASSLGLAGNTGELFF
TRBJ2-7 | . | TRBD2 | TRBV2 | 14 | TGTGCCAGCAGTCTCTCTAGCGGGACCTACGAGCAGTACTTC | CASSLSSGTYEQYF
TRBJ2-7 | few | . | TRBV5-1 | 15 | TGCGCCAGCAGCTTGGACTCTCCAGGGACCTACGAGCAGTACTTC | CASSLDSPGTYEQYF
TRBJ1-1 | . | . | TRBV5-1 | 14 | TGCGCCAGCAGCTCGGTTGATATGGACACTGAAGCTTTCTTT | CASSSVDMDTEAFF
TRBJ2-7 | . | TRBD1 | TRBV2 | 12 | TGTGCCAGCAGTCGACAGGGCTACGAGCAGTACTTC | CASSRQGYEQYF
TRBJ2-5 | . | TRBD1 | TRBV5-1 | 14 | TGCGCCAGCAGCTTAGGGGGCGAATGGGAGACCCAGTACTTC | CASSLGGEWETQYF
TRBJ2-2 | once | TRBD1 | TRBV11-3 | 16 | TGTGCCAGCAGCTTAGGGACAGGGCTCGGCGCCGGGGAGCTGTTTTTT | CASSLGTGLGAGELFF
TRBJ1-2 | . | . | TRBV25-1 | 12 | TGTGCCAGCAGGAACAGGGATGATGGCTACACCTTC | CASRNRDDGYTF
TRBJ1-1 | . | . | TRBV29-1 | 15 | TGCAGCGTTGAACGCCTTAGGGGGGGTGGTCCTGAAGCTTTCTTT | CSVERLRGGGPEAFF
TRBJ2-1 | . | TRBD2 | TRBV2 | 15 | TGTGCCAGCAGTGAAGGGAGCGGGACCTACAATGAGCAGTTCTTC | CASSEGSGTYNEQFF
TRBJ2-7 | . | . | TRBV19 | 13 | TGTGCCAGTAGCAGAGCAGGGAACTACGAGCAGTACTTC | CASSRAGNYEQYF
TRBJ1-1 | . | . | TRBV6-5 | 14 | TGTGCCAGCAGTTACTCGCGCTTGAACACTGAAGCTTTCTTT | CASSYSRLNTEAFF
TRBJ2-5 | few | . | TRBV11-3 | 13 | TGTGCCAGCAGCCCCTCTATACAAGAGACCCAGTACTTC | CASSPSIQETQYF
TRBJ2-2 | . | TRBD1 | TRBV19 | 13 | TGTGCCAGTCAAGGACAGGGGGCCGGGGAGCTGTTTTTT | CASQGQGAGELFF
TRBJ2-1 | . | . | TRBV2 | 14 | TGTGCCAGCAGTTCGACAAATAGAGGGGGTGAGCAGTTCTTC | CASSSTNRGGEQFF
TRBJ2-1 | . | TRBD2 | TRBV29-1 | 14 | TGCAGCGTTGACACCCAGGAGGGAGGGTGGGAGCAGTTCTTC | CSVDTQEGGWEQFF
TRBJ2-6 | few | TRBD1 | TRBV19 | 20 | TGTGCCAGTAGTCCCAGGGGGGACAGGGGGCCCTACTCTGGGGCCAACGTCCTGACTTTC | CASSPRGDRGPYSGANVLTF
TRBJ2-5 | . | . | TRBV27 | 16 | TGTGCCAGCAGTCCCCTACTAGTCCATCTACCTGGGACCCAGTACTTC | CASSPLLVHLPGTQYF
TRBJ1-5 | . | TRBD1 | TRBV4-1 | 18 | TGCGCCAGCAGCCAAGATCCCCGCCAGGGGGCTAACAATCAGCCCCAGCATTTT | CASSQDPRQGANNQPQHF